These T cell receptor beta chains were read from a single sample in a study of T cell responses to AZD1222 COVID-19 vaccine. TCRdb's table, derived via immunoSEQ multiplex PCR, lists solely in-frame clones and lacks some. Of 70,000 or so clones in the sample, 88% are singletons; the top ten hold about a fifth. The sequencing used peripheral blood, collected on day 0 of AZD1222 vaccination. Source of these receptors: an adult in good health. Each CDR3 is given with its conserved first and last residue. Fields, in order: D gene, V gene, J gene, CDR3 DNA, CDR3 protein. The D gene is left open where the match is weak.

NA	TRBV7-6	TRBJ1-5	TGTGCCAGCAGCCCCCTGCGCGGACAGAGCAATCAGCCCCAGCATTTT	CASSPLRGQSNQPQHF
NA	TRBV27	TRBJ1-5	TGTGCCAGCAGTCCCCAATCCTCCAATCAGCCCCAGCATTTT	CASSPQSSNQPQHF
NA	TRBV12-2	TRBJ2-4	TGTGCAAGTCGCTTAGTTTCCGGGACCCGTTTGGCCAAAAACATTCAGTACTTC	CASRLVSGTRLAKNIQYF
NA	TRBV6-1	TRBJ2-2	TGTGCCAGCAGTGAATTGAGAGGGGTCACCGGGGAGCTGTTTTTT	CASSELRGVTGELFF
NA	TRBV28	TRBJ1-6	TGTGCCAGCAGTCCCCCGGAGGACTCACCCCTCCACTTT	CASSPPEDSPLHF
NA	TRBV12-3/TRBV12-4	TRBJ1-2	TGTGCCAGCAGGAGGGGCAGGGAGGATGGCTACACCTTC	CASRRGREDGYTF
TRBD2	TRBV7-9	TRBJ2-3	TGTGCCAGCAGCCCAAGCGGGAGCAGCACAGATACGCAGTATTTT	CASSPSGSSTDTQYF
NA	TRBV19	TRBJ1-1	TGTGCCAGTAGTACCAGGGAGAACACTGAAGCTTTCTTT	CASSTRENTEAFF
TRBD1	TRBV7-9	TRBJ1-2	TGTGCCAGCAGCCTAACCAGGGGGCAGGCATATGGCTACACCTTC	CASSLTRGQAYGYTF
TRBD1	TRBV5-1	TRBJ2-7	TGCGCCAGCAGCACAGGGACAGGGGATCGGGAGCAGTACTTC	CASSTGTGDREQYF